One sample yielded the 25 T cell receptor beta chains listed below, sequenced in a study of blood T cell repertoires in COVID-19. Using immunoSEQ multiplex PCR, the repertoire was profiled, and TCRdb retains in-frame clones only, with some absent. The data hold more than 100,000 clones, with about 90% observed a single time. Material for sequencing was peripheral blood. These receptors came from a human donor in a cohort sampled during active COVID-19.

CDR3 region: CASSPSGQGMGGYTF. The DNA of the CDR3 is TGTGCCAGCAGCCCTTCAGGCCAGGGGATGGGAGGCTACACCTTC. The V call is TRBV4-2, the J call TRBJ1-2; a possible D gene is TRBD1 (6 bases). This CDR3 has 15 amino acids. V gave up 4 bases and J gave up 8 bases, with 20 bases separating them. The germline CDR1 and CDR2 sequences are LGHNA and YNFKEQ.

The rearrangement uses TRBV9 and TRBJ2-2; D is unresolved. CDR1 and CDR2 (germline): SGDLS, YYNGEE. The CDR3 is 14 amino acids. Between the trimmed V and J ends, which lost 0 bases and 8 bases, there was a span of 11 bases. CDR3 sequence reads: CASSVDPYVGELFF. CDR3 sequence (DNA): TGTGCCAGCAGCGTAGACCCCTATGTGGGGGAGCTGTTTTTT.

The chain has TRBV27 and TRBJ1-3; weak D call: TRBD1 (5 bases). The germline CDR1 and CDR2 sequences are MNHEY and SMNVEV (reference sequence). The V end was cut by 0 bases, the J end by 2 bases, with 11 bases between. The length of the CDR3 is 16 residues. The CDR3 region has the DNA TGTGCCAGCAGTTTATCGAGCGGGGGACCTGGAAACACCATATATTTT. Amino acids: CASSLSSGGPGNTIYF.

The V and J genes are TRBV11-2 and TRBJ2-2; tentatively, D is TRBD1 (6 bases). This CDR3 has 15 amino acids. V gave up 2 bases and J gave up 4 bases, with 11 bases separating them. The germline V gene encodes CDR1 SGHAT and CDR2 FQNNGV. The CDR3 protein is CASSLQGKSTGELFF. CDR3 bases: TGTGCCAGCAGCTTACAGGGGAAGTCCACCGGGGAGCTGTTTTTT.

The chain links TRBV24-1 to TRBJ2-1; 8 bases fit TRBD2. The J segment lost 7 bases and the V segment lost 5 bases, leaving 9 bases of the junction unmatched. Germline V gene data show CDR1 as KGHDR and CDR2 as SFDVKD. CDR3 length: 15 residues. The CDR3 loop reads CATSVPAGGKNEQFF. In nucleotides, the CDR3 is TGTGCCACCAGTGTCCCCGCGGGAGGTAAGAATGAGCAGTTCTTC.

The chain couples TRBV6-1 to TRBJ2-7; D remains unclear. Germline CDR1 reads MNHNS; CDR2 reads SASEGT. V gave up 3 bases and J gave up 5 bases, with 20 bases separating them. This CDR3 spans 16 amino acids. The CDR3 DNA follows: TGTGCCAGCAGTGATGTCTTTGTGGCATTGGTTCACGAGCAGTACTTC. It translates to CASSDVFVALVHEQYF.

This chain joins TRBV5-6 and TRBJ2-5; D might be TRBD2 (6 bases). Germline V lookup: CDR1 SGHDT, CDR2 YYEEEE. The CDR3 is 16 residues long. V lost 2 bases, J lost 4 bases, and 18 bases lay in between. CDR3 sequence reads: CASSFMDWEVGETQYF. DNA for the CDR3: TGTGCCAGCAGCTTTATGGACTGGGAGGTCGGAGAGACCCAGTACTTC.

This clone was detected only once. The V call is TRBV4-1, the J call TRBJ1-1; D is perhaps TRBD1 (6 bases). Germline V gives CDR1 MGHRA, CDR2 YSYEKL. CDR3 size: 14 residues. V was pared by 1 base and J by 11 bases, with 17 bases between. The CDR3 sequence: CASSQGLRQAAAFF. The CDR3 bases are TGCGCCAGCAGCCAAGGCCTAAGACAGGCCGCGGCTTTCTTT.

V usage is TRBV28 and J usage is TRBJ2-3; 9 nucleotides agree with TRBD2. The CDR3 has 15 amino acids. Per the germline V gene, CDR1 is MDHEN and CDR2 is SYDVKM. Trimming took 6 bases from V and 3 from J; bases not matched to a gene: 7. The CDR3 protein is CASSEAGGTTDTQYF. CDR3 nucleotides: TGTGCCAGCAGCGAAGCGGGGGGCACAACAGATACGCAGTATTTT.

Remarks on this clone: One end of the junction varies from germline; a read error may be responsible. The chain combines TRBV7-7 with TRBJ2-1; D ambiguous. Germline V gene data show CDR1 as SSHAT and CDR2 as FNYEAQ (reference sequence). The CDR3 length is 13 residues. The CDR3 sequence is CASSLDLYNEQFF. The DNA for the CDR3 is TGTGCTAGCAGCTTAGATCTCTACAATGAGCAGTTCTTC.

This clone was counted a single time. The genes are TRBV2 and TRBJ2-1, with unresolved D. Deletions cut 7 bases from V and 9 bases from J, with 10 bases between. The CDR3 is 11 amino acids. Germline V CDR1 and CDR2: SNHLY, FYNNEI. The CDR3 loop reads CASTQNAEQFF. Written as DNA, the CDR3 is TGTGCCAGCACTCAGAATGCTGAGCAGTTCTTC. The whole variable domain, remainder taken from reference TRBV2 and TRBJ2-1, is EPEVTQTPSHQVTQMGQEVILRCVPISNHLYFYWYRQILGQKVEFLVSFYNNEISEKSEIFDDQFSVERPDGSNFTLKIRSTKLEDSAMYFCASTQNAEQFFGPGTRLTVL.

CDR3 sequence (DNA): TGTGCCAGCAGCTTACTAAATCAGCCCCAGCATTTT. Translating it yields CASSLLNQPQHF. This chain joins TRBV5-6 and TRBJ1-5; unclear D gene. The V gene lost 2 bases and the J gene lost 4 bases, with 4 bases spanning the gap. The germline CDR1 and CDR2 sequences are SGHDT and YYEEEE. The CDR3 totals 12 residues.

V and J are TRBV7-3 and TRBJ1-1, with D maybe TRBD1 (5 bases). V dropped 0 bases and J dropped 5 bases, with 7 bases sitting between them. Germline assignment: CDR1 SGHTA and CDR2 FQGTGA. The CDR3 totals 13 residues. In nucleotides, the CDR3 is TGTGCCAGCAGCTTAACGACAGAGACTGAAGCTTTCTTT. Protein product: CASSLTTETEAFF.

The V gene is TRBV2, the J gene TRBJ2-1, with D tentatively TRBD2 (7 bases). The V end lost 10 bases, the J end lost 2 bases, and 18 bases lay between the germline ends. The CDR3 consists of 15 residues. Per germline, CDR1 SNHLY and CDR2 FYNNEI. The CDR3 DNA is TGTGCCATCGCTTCGGGGGGCCTTCCCTACAATGAGCAGTTCTTC. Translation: CAIASGGLPYNEQFF.

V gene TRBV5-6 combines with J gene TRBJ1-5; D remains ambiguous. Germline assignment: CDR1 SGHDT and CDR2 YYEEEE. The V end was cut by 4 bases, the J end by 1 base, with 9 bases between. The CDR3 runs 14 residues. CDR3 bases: TGTGCCAGCAGCATGAGAGGCAGCAATCAGCCCCAGCATTTT. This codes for CASSMRGSNQPQHF.

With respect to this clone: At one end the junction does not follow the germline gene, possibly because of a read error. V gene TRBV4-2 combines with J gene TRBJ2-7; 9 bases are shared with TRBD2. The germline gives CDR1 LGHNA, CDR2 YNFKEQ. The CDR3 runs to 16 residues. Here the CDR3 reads CASSQEVAGVSHEQYF. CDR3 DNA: TGTGCCAGCAGCCAAGAGGTAGCGGGAGTCTCCCACGAGCAGTACTTC.

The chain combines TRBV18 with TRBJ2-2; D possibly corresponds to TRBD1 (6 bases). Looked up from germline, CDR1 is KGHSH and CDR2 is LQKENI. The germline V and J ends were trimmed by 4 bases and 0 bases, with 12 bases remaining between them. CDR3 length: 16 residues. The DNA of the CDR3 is TGTGCCAGCTCACTTCAACAGGGAACGAACACCGGGGAGCTGTTTTTT. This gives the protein CASSLQQGTNTGELFF.

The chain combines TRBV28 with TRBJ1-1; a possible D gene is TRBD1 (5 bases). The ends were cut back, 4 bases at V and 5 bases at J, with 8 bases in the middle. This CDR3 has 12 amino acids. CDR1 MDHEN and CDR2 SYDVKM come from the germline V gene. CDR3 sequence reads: CASSSGRTEAFF. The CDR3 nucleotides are TGTGCCAGCAGTTCAGGGAGGACTGAAGCTTTCTTT.

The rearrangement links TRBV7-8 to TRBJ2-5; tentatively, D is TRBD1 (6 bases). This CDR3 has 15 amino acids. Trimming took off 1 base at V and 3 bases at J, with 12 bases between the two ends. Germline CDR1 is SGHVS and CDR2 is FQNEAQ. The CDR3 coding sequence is TGTGCCAGCAGCTTAGGACAGGCGGGTAAAGAGACCCAGTACTTC. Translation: CASSLGQAGKETQYF.

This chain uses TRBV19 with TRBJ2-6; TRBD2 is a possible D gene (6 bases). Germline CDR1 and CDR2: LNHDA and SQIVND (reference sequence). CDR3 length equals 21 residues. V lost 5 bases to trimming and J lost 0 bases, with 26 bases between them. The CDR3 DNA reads TGTGCCAGTAGTGCGGCGAGGGAGGTGAGGCATGGTTACTCTGGGGCCAACGTCCTGACTTTC. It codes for CASSAAREVRHGYSGANVLTF.

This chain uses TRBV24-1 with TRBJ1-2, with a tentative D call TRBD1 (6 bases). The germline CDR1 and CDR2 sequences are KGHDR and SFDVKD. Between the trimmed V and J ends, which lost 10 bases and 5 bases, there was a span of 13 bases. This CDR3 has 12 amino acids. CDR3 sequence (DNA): TGTGCCACGCAAGACAGGCTTTATGGCTACACCTTC. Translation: CATQDRLYGYTF.

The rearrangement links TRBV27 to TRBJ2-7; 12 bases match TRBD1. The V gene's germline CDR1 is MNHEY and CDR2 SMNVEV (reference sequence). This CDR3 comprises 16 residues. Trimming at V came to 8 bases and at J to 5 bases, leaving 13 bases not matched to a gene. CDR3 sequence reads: CASRPVGTGGKHEQYF. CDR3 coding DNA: TGTGCCAGCCGGCCGGTCGGGACAGGGGGCAAGCACGAGCAGTACTTC.

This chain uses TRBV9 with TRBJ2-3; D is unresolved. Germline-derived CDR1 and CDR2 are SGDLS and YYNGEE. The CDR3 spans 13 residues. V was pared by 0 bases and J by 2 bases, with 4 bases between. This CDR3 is CASSVGATDTQYF. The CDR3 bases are TGTGCCAGCAGCGTAGGAGCCACAGATACGCAGTATTTT.

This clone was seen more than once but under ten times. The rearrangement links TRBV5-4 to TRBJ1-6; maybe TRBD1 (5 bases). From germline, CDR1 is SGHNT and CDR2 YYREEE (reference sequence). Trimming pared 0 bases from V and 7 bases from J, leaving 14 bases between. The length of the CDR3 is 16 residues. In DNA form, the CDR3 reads TGTGCCAGCAGCTTGGCCGAGAGGCAGGGCAATTCACCCCTCCACTTT. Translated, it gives CASSLAERQGNSPLHF.

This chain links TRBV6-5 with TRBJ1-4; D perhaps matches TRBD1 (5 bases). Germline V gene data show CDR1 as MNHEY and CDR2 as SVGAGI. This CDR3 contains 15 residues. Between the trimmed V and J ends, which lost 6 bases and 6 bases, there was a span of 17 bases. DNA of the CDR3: TGTGCCAGCAGAGACTCTGGGACTCCCTATGAAAAACTGTTTTTT. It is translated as CASRDSGTPYEKLFF.